This paragraph covers one T cell receptor (beta chain) sequence. The ends lost 2 bases at V and 4 bases at J; junction bases unmatched: 12. The CDR3 is made up of 18 amino acids. Germline CDR1 MNHEY, CDR2 SMNVEV (reference sequence). Clones were read by immunoSEQ multiplex PCR, and TCRdb kept only the in-frame ones, dropping some. The sample lists hundreds of thousands of clones, 75% to 90% occurring once. The source of the sample is a study of blood T cell repertoires in COVID-19. Study summary: PBMCs, B-cell-depleted T cells, or T cells were the source of the cDNA or gDNA that made up the material.

Sequencing input: peripheral blood. This TCR derives from a woman between 55 and 75 years old with acute or convalescent COVID-19. The genes are TRBV27 and TRBJ2-4, with 9 bases that match TRBD1. This chain's CDR3 is CASSLMWGSGTGKNIQYF. CDR3 sequence (DNA): TGTGCCAGCAGTTTAATGTGGGGGTCCGGGACAGGGAAAAACATTCAGTACTTC.